Below, 29 T cell receptor beta chains from the same sample are listed, as sequenced in a study of shared clonotypes between healthy human individuals. Sequencing used immunoSEQ multiplex PCR; TCRdb keeps in-frame clones, though not all of them. This repertoire shows more than 2 million clones, around 95% found once; its top ten account for 0.1% to 0.15%. Sequenced input: naive CD4+ T cells sorted from blood. Subset reported: CD45RA+ positively selected. All receptors come from a man between 18 and 29 years old in good health.

V and J are TRBV19 and TRBJ1-6; 9 nucleotides agree with TRBD1. The CDR3 totals 15 residues. Germline lookup yields CDR1 LNHDA and CDR2 SQIVND (reference sequence). V was pared by 7 bases and J by 10 bases, with 11 bases of the junction left unmatched. CDR3 amino acids: CASKGTGNTGSPLHF. CDR3 sequence (DNA): TGTGCCAGTAAGGGGACAGGGAATACTGGGTCACCCCTCCACTTT.

This chain uses TRBV7-9 with TRBJ2-4; 11 positions match TRBD1. The CDR3 totals 15 residues. The junction had 9 bases not matched to a gene; V was cut back by 8 bases and J by 6 bases. From germline, CDR1 is SEHNR and CDR2 FQNEAQ (reference sequence). CDR3 DNA sequence: TGTGCCAGCGGACCCGGGACAGGGGGACGAAACATTCAGTACTTC. It is translated as CASGPGTGGRNIQYF.

This clone was counted a single time. This chain joins TRBV6-6 and TRBJ1-5, with D possibly matching TRBD1 (6 bases). The CDR3 is made up of 16 amino acids. Trimming stripped 6 bases from V and 0 bases from J, with 15 bases between. Germline lookup yields CDR1 MNHNY and CDR2 SVGAGI (reference sequence). For the CDR3, the DNA is TGTGCCAGCAGCCCCCTAAGAGGGGGTAGCAATCAGCCCCAGCATTTT. Translating gives CASSPLRGGSNQPQHF.

To note about this clone: The same CDR3 is also encoded by other DNA sequences in this sample. This chain joins TRBV7-3 and TRBJ1-6; 8 bases fit TRBD1. J gave up 7 bases and V 4 bases, and 6 bases lay outside the gene matches. The CDR3 runs to 15 residues. Germline V gene sequence: CDR1 SGHTA, CDR2 FQGTGA. The CDR3 loop reads CASSSGQGGNSPLHF. CDR3 coding DNA: TGTGCCAGCAGCTCCGGACAGGGAGGCAATTCACCCCTCCACTTT. The complete variable domain, with remaining parts taken from reference TRBV7-3 and TRBJ1-6, reads GAGVSQTPSNKVTEKGKYVELRCDPISGHTALYWYRQSLGQGPEFLIYFQGTGAADDSGLPNDRFFAVRPEGSVSTLKIQRTERGDSAVYLCASSSGQGGNSPLHFGNGTRLTVT.

The chain couples TRBV5-4 to TRBJ1-1; D is possibly TRBD1 (6 bases). The CDR3 is 17 residues long. Trimming took off 4 bases at V and 0 bases at J, with 19 bases between the two ends. CDR1 is SGHNT and CDR2 is YYREEE in the germline V gene (reference sequence). CDR3 region: CASSQTGSHGMNTEAFF. CDR3 DNA sequence: TGTGCCAGCAGCCAAACAGGGTCCCATGGGATGAACACTGAAGCTTTCTTT. Drawing the rest from reference TRBV5-4 and TRBJ1-1, the complete variable domain is ETGVTQSPTHLIKTRGQQVTLRCSSQSGHNTVSWYQQALGQGPQFIFQYYREEENGRGNFPPRFSGLQFPNYSSELNVNALELDDSALYLCASSQTGSHGMNTEAFFGQGTRLTVV.

The gene calls are TRBV5-1 and TRBJ1-1; tentatively, D is TRBD1 (5 bases). The V gene lost 6 bases and the J gene lost 0 bases, with 21 bases spanning the gap. This CDR3 spans 17 amino acids. Germline V gene sequence: CDR1 SGHRS, CDR2 YFSETQ. The DNA for the CDR3 is TGCGCCAGCAACGGAGGGGCAGGAAGAGGTATGAACACTGAAGCTTTCTTT. Protein: CASNGGAGRGMNTEAFF.

The V and J genes are TRBV27 and TRBJ1-5; tentatively, D is TRBD1 (6 bases). V lost 2 bases, J lost 9 bases, and 14 bases lay in between. The CDR3 loop spans 14 amino acids. Germline V gene data show CDR1 as MNHEY and CDR2 as SMNVEV (reference sequence). The CDR3 DNA reads as TGTGCCAGCAGTTTAGGCACAGGGTCGGGGCCCCAGCATTTT. Residues: CASSLGTGSGPQHF.

This clone was recorded once. The genes are TRBV18 and TRBJ2-5; weak D call: TRBD1 (6 bases). Deletions cut 5 bases from V and 2 bases from J, with 9 bases between. In germline, CDR1 is KGHSH, CDR2 LQKENI. The CDR3 totals 13 residues. The CDR3, as DNA: TGTGCCAGCTCATCGACAGGTCAAGAGACCCAGTACTTC. This encodes CASSSTGQETQYF.

V and J are TRBV29-1 and TRBJ2-5, with TRBD1 as a possible D gene (5 bases). CDR1 SQVTM and CDR2 ANQGSEA come from the germline V gene. V gave up 3 bases and J gave up 2 bases, with 10 bases separating them. CDR3 length: 13 residues. The CDR3 DNA is TGCAGCGTTGATGGCCGACAGCAAGAGACCCAGTACTTC. It translates to CSVDGRQQETQYF.

The rearrangement joins TRBV10-3 to TRBJ1-1; TRBD1 matches 9 bases. The CDR3 runs 14 residues. Germline loops: CDR1 ENHRY, CDR2 SYGVKD. V trimming: 10 bases; J trimming: 4 bases; junction bases outside the gene matches: 10. CDR3 sequence: CATNRQGGGTEAFF. In nucleotides, the CDR3 is TGTGCCACCAACCGACAGGGGGGGGGCACTGAAGCTTTCTTT.

The rearrangement uses TRBV5-4 and TRBJ2-3, with TRBD2 matching 11 bases. V lost 3 bases and J lost 3; bases outside the gene matches: 6. Germline V gene lookup returns CDR1 SGHNT and CDR2 YYREEE (reference sequence). CDR3 length: 16 residues. The CDR3 sequence: CASSSASGRITDTQYF. The CDR3 nucleotides read TGTGCCAGCAGCTCAGCTAGCGGGAGGATAACAGATACGCAGTATTTT.

CDR3 amino acids: CASSLSISYEQYF. DNA for the CDR3: TGTGCCAGCAGCTTGTCGATCTCCTACGAGCAGTACTTC. The chain uses TRBV5-5 and TRBJ2-7; D is unclear. The V gene lost 1 base and the J gene lost 0 bases, with 5 bases spanning the gap. CDR3 length: 13 amino acids. Germline V gives CDR1 SGHKS, CDR2 YYEKEE (reference sequence). The whole variable domain, remainder taken from reference TRBV5-5 and TRBJ2-7, is DAGVTQSPTHLIKTRGQQVTLRCSPISGHKSVSWYQQVLGQGPQFIFQYYEKEERGRGNFPDRFSARQFPNYSSELNVNALLLGDSALYLCASSLSISYEQYFGPGTRLTVT.

The V call is TRBV6-1, the J call TRBJ2-1; no reliable D call. This CDR3 is built from 14 residues. The germline gives CDR1 MNHNS, CDR2 SASEGT. Trimming stripped 2 bases from V and 7 bases from J, with 12 bases between. CDR3 bases: TGTGCCAGCAGTGAAAAGTGGGGATGGAATGAGCAGTTCTTC. Translating gives CASSEKWGWNEQFF.

The V call is TRBV19, the J call TRBJ2-1, with D tentatively TRBD1 or TRBD2 (5 bases each). CDR3 length: 13 residues. Germline V gene data show CDR1 as LNHDA and CDR2 as SQIVND (reference sequence). V was pared by 6 bases and J by 7 bases, with 13 bases between. CDR3 sequence: CASSEGPRNEQFF. The DNA for the CDR3 is TGTGCCAGTAGCGAGGGGCCAAGAAATGAGCAGTTCTTC.

The chain has TRBV30 and TRBJ1-4; 7 positions agree with TRBD1. Germline CDR1 reads GTSNPN; CDR2 reads SVGIG (reference sequence). There are 13 residues in the CDR3. The J segment lost 6 bases and the V segment lost 3 bases, leaving 4 bases of the junction unmatched. The CDR3 nucleotides read TGTGCCTGGAGGGACAGGAATTATGAAAAACTGTTTTTT. It yields the protein CAWRDRNYEKLFF.

The chain is built from TRBV6-1 and TRBJ1-5, with D possibly being TRBD1 (5 bases). CDR1 is MNHNS, CDR2 SASEGT, per germline. This CDR3 spans 13 amino acids. V lost 5 bases and J 6 bases, leaving 11 bases between the germline ends. This chain's CDR3 is CASSTTGSQPQHF. The CDR3 region has the DNA TGTGCCAGCAGTACTACAGGAAGTCAGCCCCAGCATTTT.

This clone was seen just once. This rearrangement joins TRBV5-1 to TRBJ2-3; D is perhaps TRBD2 (6 bases). Trimming removed 0 bases from V and 6 bases from J, with 17 bases in between. Germline loops: CDR1 SGHRS, CDR2 YFSETQ. The CDR3 is 16 amino acids. The CDR3 DNA is TGCGCCAGCAGCTTGGTCGGGGGTTCGATCGGGGATACGCAGTATTTT. Residues: CASSLVGGSIGDTQYF. The whole variable domain, remainder taken from reference TRBV5-1 and TRBJ2-3, is KAGVTQTPRYLIKTRGQQVTLSCSPISGHRSVSWYQQTPGQGLQFLFEYFSETQRNKGNFPGRFSGRQFSNSRSEMNVSTLELGDSALYLCASSLVGGSIGDTQYFGPGTRLTVL.

The V and J genes are TRBV4-2 and TRBJ2-2, with D maybe TRBD2 (7 bases). The V gene's germline CDR1 is LGHNA and CDR2 YNFKEQ. With 1 base removed from V and 3 bases from J, the gap between germline ends came to 15 bases. The CDR3 totals 17 residues. CDR3 loop: CASSQVSSGTYTGELFF. CDR3 DNA: TGTGCCAGCAGCCAAGTATCCAGCGGGACATACACCGGGGAGCTGTTTTTT.

The chain uses TRBV5-1 and TRBJ1-3; 9 bases fit TRBD1. This CDR3 is 14 amino acids long. The germline gives CDR1 SGHRS, CDR2 YFSETQ. The J segment lost 8 bases and the V segment lost 4 bases, leaving 7 bases of the junction unmatched. CDR3 sequence: CASSETGGGDTIYF. In DNA form, the CDR3 reads TGCGCCAGCAGCGAAACAGGGGGCGGTGACACCATATATTTT. The complete variable domain, with remaining parts taken from reference TRBV5-1 and TRBJ1-3, reads KAGVTQTPRYLIKTRGQQVTLSCSPISGHRSVSWYQQTPGQGLQFLFEYFSETQRNKGNFPGRFSGRQFSNSRSEMNVSTLELGDSALYLCASSETGGGDTIYFGEGSWLTVV.

CDR3 in amino acids: CASSLTWGQHQPQHF. CDR3 bases: TGTGCCAGCAGCTTAACGTGGGGGCAGCATCAGCCCCAGCATTTT. This chain uses TRBV7-2 with TRBJ1-5, with TRBD1 as a possible D gene (6 bases). The length of the CDR3 is 15 residues. From germline, CDR1 is SGHTA and CDR2 FQGNSA. V gave up 2 bases and J gave up 5 bases, with 13 bases separating them.

Turning to this clone: Other DNA sequences in the sample encode the same CDR3. The chain joins TRBV7-8 to TRBJ1-1; 8 nucleotides align to TRBD1. Per the germline V gene, CDR1 is SGHVS and CDR2 is FQNEAQ. J gave up 2 bases and V 4 bases, and 3 bases lay outside the gene matches. The CDR3 runs to 14 residues. As DNA, the CDR3 is TGTGCCAGCAGCTCAGGACAGGGTAACACTGAAGCTTTCTTT. This sequence encodes CASSSGQGNTEAFF.

V and J are TRBV5-6 and TRBJ1-5; 8 bases agree with TRBD1. Germline V CDR1 and CDR2: SGHDT, YYEEEE. Unmatched junction bases numbered 8, after V lost 4 bases and J lost 5 bases. The CDR3 totals 15 residues. CDR3 protein: CASSLGQGAYQPQHF. The CDR3 DNA reads as TGTGCCAGCAGCCTCGGACAGGGCGCTTATCAGCCCCAGCATTTT.

The chain recombines TRBV28 with TRBJ1-1; 8 positions match TRBD1. J gave up 4 bases and V 7 bases, and 14 bases lay outside the gene matches. This CDR3 comprises 16 residues. The germline V gene has CDR1 MDHEN and CDR2 SYDVKM. The CDR3 loop reads CASTTASQGGSTEAFF. CDR3 coding DNA: TGTGCCAGCACCACTGCCTCACAGGGGGGGAGCACTGAAGCTTTCTTT. Drawing the rest from reference TRBV28 and TRBJ1-1, the complete variable domain is DVKVTQSSRYLVKRTGEKVFLECVQDMDHENMFWYRQDPGLGLRLIYFSYDVKMKEKGDIPEGYSVSREKKERFSLILESASTNQTSMYLCASTTASQGGSTEAFFGQGTRLTVV.

The V gene is TRBV7-8, the J gene TRBJ1-5; unclear D gene. Looked up from germline, CDR1 is SGHVS and CDR2 is FQNEAQ. The CDR3 runs 14 residues. The V end was cut by 3 bases, the J end by 2 bases, with 8 bases between. The CDR3, as DNA: TGTGCCAGCAGCTTTCCGGCAGGCAATCAGCCCCAGCATTTT. This sequence encodes CASSFPAGNQPQHF. Full variable domain (missing parts from reference TRBV7-8 and TRBJ1-5): GAGVSQSPRYKVAKRGQDVALRCDPISGHVSLFWYQQALGQGPEFLTYFQNEAQLDKSGLPSDRFFAERPEGSVSTLKIQRTQQEDSAVYLCASSFPAGNQPQHFGDGTRLSIL.

On this clone: Other DNA sequences in this sample translate to the same CDR3. The V and J genes are TRBV19 and TRBJ2-7; no reliable D call. Trimming removed 1 base from V and 0 bases from J, with 7 bases in between. Germline V gene sequence: CDR1 LNHDA, CDR2 SQIVND (reference sequence). This CDR3 has 14 amino acids. The chain's CDR3 is CASSIVASSYEQYF. The CDR3 bases are TGTGCCAGTAGTATAGTAGCCAGCTCCTACGAGCAGTACTTC.

The chain combines TRBV6-6 with TRBJ2-7; D may be TRBD2 (5 bases). V gave up 7 bases and J gave up 6 bases, with 10 bases separating them. The CDR3 is 11 residues long. The germline CDR1 and CDR2 sequences are MNHNY and SVGAGI (reference sequence). The CDR3 nucleotides are TGTGCCAGCACCTACGGGGTCGAGCAGTACTTC. This encodes CASTYGVEQYF.

V is TRBV18 and J is TRBJ2-7; D call uncertain. The germline CDR1 and CDR2 sequences are KGHSH and LQKENI. CDR3 length: 19 residues. The V end was cut by 5 bases, the J end by 1 base, with 27 bases between. CDR3 sequence: CASSVFSPEVWTSSYEQYF. DNA for the CDR3: TGTGCCAGCTCAGTTTTCTCCCCCGAGGTCTGGACCTCATCCTACGAGCAGTACTTC.

The V call is TRBV19, the J call TRBJ1-6; 9 bases match TRBD1. V trimming: 5 bases; J trimming: 10 bases; junction bases outside the gene matches: 9. The CDR3 is made up of 15 amino acids. The germline V gene has CDR1 LNHDA and CDR2 SQIVND (reference sequence). The CDR3: CASSLTGTGQSPLHF. As DNA, the CDR3 is TGTGCCAGTAGTCTCACCGGGACAGGGCAATCACCCCTCCACTTT.

This rearrangement joins TRBV6-1 to TRBJ2-1; D gene uncertain. The CDR3 has 15 residues. Trimming took 0 bases from V and 6 from J, leaving 12 bases between them. CDR1 is MNHNS, CDR2 SASEGT, per germline. In DNA, the CDR3 is TGTGCCAGCAGTGAAGCGGGCTATCCACTCAATGAGCAGTTCTTC. The encoded protein is CASSEAGYPLNEQFF.